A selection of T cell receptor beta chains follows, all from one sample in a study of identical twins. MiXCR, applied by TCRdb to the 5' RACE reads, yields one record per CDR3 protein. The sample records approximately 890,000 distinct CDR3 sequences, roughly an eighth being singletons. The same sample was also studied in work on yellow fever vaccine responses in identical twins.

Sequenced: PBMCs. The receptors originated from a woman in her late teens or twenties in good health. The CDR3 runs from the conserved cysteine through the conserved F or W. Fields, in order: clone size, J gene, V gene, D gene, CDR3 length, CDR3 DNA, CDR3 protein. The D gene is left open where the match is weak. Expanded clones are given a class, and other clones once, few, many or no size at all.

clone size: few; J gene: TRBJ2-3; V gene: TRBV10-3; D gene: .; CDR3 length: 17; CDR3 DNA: TGTGCCATCAGTGACACCCAACCGGGGGACCGAACAGATACGCAGTATTTT; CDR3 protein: CAISDTQPGDRTDTQYF
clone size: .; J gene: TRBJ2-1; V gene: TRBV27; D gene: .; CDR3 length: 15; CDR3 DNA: TGTGCCAGCAGCGAAGGTCCACCGGGGTACAATGAGCAGTTCTTC; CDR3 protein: CASSEGPPGYNEQFF
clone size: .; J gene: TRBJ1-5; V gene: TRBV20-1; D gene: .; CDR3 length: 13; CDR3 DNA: TGCAGTGCTAGATTGGCAGAGAGTATGCCCCAGCATTTT; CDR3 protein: CSARLAESMPQHF
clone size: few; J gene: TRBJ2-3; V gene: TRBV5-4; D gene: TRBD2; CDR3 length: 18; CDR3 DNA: TGTGCCAGCAGCTTGGAAAGGGGCCCTAGCGGGGGCACAGATACGCAGTATTTT; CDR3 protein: CASSLERGPSGGTDTQYF
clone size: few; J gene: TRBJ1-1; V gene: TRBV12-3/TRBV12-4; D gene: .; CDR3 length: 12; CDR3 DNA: TGTGCCAGCTTTAGGGGGAACACTGAAGCTTTCTTT; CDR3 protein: CASFRGNTEAFF
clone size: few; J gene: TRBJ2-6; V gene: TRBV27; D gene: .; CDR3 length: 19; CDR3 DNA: TGTGCCAGCAGCTCTAATACAGGGTTGGGGACGCGAGGGGCCAACGTCCTGACTTTC; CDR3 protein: CASSSNTGLGTRGANVLTF
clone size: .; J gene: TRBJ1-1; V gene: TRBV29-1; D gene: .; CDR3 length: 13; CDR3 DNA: TGCAGCGTTGATGGACGCTTGAACACTGAAGCTTTCTTT; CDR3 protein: CSVDGRLNTEAFF
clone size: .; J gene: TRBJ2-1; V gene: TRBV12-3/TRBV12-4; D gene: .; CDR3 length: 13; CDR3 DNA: TGTGCCAGCACCCGGACTGGCTACAATGAGCAGTTCTTC; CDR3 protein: CASTRTGYNEQFF
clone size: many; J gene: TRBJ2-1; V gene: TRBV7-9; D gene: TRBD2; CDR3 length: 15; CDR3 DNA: TGTGCCAGCAGCTTAGTTGGGAGGGTTTACAATGAGCAGTTCTTC; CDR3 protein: CASSLVGRVYNEQFF
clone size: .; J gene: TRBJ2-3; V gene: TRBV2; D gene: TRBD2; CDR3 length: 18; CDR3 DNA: TGTGCCAGCAACGCCGGGACTAGCGGGGTGGTTGGTACAGATACGCAGTATTTT; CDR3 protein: CASNAGTSGVVGTDTQYF
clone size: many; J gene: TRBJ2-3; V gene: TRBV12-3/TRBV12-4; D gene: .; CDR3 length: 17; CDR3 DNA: TGTGCCAGCAGGCCCCCCCGCGTATGGGGTCAGAGGGATACGCAGTATTTT; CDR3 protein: CASRPPRVWGQRDTQYF
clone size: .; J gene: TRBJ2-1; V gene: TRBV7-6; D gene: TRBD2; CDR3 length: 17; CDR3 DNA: TGTGCCAGCAGCCTCGGACTAGCGGGAGGGCCGGGGGGTGAGCAGTTCTTC; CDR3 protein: CASSLGLAGGPGGEQFF
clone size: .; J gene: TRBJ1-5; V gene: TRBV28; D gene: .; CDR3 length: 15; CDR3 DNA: TGTGCCAGCAGTTTAATAGGGGAAGGCAATCAGCCCCAGCATTTT; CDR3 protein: CASSLIGEGNQPQHF
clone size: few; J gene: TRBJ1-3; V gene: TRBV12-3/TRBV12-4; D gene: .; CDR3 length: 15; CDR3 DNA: TGTGCCAGCAGCCTAGACGGCGGCACTGGAAACACCATATATTTT; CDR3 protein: CASSLDGGTGNTIYF
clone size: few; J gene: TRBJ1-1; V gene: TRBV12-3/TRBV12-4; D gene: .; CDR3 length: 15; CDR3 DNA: TGTGCCAGCAGTCCACAAACCACAGGGAACACTGAAGCTTTCTTT; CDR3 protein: CASSPQTTGNTEAFF
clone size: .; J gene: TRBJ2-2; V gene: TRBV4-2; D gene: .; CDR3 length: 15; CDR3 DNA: TGTGCCAGCAGCCAAGATTGGGGCTTCGCCGGGGAGCTGTTTTTT; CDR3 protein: CASSQDWGFAGELFF
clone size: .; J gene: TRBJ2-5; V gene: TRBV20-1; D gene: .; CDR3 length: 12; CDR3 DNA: TGCAGTGCCAGTCCCCCAGGGGAGACCCAGTACTTC; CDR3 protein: CSASPPGETQYF
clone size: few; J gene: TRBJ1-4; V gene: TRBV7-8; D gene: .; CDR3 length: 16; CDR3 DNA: TGTGCCAGCAGCTCACTTCCCCGGGACACGAATGAAAAACTGTTTTTT; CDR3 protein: CASSSLPRDTNEKLFF
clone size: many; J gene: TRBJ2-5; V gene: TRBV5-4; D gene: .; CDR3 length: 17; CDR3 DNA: TGTGCCAGCAGGCTTGAACCGGGACCTAGGTACCAAGAGACCCAGTACTTC; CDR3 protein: CASRLEPGPRYQETQYF
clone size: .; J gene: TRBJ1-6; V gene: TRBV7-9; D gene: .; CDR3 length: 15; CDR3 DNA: TGTGCCAGCAGCTTAGAAGGGGCAAATAATTCACCCCTCCACTTT; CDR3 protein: CASSLEGANNSPLHF
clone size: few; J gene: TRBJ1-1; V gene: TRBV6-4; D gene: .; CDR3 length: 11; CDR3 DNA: TGTGCCACCGGTGGCGGAGACGAAGCTTTCTTT; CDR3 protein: CATGGGDEAFF
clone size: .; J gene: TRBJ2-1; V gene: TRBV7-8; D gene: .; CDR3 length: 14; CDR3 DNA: TGTGCCAGCAGCTTGGGTAGAGGGGGGGATGAGCAGTTCTTC; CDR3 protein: CASSLGRGGDEQFF
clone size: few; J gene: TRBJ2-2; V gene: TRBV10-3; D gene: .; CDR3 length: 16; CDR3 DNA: TGTGCCATCAGTGAAACGGGGGGCTTAAACACCGGGGAGCTGTTTTTT; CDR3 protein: CAISETGGLNTGELFF
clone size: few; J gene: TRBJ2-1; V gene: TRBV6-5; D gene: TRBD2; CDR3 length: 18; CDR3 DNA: TGTGCCAGCAGTTACACATTAACTAGCGGGAGTTTCAACAATGAGCAGTTCTTC; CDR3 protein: CASSYTLTSGSFNNEQFF
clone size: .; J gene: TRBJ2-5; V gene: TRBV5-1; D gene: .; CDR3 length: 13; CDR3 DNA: TGCGCCAGCAGCACCGACACTGGGGAGACCCAGTACTTC; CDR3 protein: CASSTDTGETQYF
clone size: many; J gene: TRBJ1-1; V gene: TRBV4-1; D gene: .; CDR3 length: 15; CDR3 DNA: TGCGCCAGCAGTCCCTCCCCGGGCTCGAACACTGAAGCTTTCTTT; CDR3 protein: CASSPSPGSNTEAFF
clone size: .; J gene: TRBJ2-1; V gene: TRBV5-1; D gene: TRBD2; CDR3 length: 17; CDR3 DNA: TGCGCCAGCAGCCAAGGACTAGCGGGAGGCTCCTACAATGAGCAGTTCTTC; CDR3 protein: CASSQGLAGGSYNEQFF
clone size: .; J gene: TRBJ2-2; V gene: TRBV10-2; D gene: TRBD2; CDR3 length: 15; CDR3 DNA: TGCGCCAGCACGCGACTAGCGGGGGGTGACGGGGAGCTGTTTTTT; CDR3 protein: CASTRLAGGDGELFF
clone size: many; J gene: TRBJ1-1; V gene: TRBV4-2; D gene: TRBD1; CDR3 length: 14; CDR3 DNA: TGTGCCAGCAGCCCTACAGGGGGCGACACTGAAGCTTTCTTT; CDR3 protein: CASSPTGGDTEAFF
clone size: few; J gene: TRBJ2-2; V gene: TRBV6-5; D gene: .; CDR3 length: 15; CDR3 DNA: TGTGCCAGCAGTTACGGGCGAACAAACACCGGGGAGCTGTTTTTT; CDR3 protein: CASSYGRTNTGELFF
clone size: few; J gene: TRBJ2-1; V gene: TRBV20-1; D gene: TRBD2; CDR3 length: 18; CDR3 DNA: TGCAGTGCTAGAGATGGCCCCAGGGGTAGCGGGACGGGCAATGAGCAGTTCTTC; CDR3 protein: CSARDGPRGSGTGNEQFF
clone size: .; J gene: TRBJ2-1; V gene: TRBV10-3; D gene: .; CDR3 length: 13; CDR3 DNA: TGTGCCATCAGTGCTGGAGAGGTCAATGAGCAGTTCTTC; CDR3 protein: CAISAGEVNEQFF
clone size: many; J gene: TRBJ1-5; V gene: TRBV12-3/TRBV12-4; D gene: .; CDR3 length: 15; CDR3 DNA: TGTGCCAGCAGCCCCCGGACCTCTTCAAGAGAGCCCCAGCATTTT; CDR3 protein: CASSPRTSSREPQHF
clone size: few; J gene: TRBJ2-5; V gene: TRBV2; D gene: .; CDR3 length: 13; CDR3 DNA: TGTGCCAGCAGCGCAGGGGTGGAAGAGACCCAGTACTTC; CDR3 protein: CASSAGVEETQYF
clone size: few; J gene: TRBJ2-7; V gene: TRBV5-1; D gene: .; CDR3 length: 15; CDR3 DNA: TGCGCCACCCCCCCCGGGCTAGCGCAGGTGGGAGAGCAGTACTTC; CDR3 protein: CATPPGLAQVGEQYF
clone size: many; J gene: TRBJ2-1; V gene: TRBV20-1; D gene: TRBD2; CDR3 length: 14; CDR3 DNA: TGCAGTGCTAGTAGCGGGAGTGACTACAATGAGCAGTTCTTC; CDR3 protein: CSASSGSDYNEQFF
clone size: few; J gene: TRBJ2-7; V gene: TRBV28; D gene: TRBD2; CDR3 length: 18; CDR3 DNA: TGTGCCAGCAGTTTATGGGGTAGCGGGAGGGCCCAGGCCTACGAGCAGTACTTC; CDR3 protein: CASSLWGSGRAQAYEQYF
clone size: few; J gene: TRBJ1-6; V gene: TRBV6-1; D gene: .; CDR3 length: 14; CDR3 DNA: TGTGCCAGCACCTGGAGACACCATAATTCACCCCTCCACTTT; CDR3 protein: CASTWRHHNSPLHF
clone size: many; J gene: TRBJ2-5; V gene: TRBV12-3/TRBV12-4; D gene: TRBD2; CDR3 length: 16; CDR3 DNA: TGTGCCAGCAGTTTAGTTGCGGGAGGGCCTTGGGAGACCCAGTACTTC; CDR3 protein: CASSLVAGGPWETQYF
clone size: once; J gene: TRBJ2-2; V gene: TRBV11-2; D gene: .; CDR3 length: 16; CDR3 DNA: TGTGCCAGCAGCCATACCTCCGGGTCTCCCACCGGGGAGCTGTTTTTT; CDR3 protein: CASSHTSGSPTGELFF
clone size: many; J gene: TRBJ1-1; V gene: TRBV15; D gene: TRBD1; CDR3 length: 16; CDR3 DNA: TGTGCCACCAGCAGAGGGAGGGGGCGGATGAACACTGAAGCTTTCTTT; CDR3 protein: CATSRGRGRMNTEAFF
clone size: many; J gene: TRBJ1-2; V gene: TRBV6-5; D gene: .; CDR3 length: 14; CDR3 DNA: TGTGCCAGCAGTTACAAAGGACGGAACTATGGCTACACCTTC; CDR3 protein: CASSYKGRNYGYTF
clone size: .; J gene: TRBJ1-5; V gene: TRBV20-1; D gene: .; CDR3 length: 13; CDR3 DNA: TGCAGTGCTAGCCCCAGGGCCAATCAGCCCCAGCATTTT; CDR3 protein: CSASPRANQPQHF
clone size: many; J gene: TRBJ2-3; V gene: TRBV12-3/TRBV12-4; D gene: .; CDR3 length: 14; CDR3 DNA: TGTGCCAGCAGTATCAGGGACACCACAGATACGCAGTATTTT; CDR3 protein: CASSIRDTTDTQYF
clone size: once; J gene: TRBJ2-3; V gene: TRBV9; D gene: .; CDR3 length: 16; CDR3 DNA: TGTGCCAGCAGCGTAGCTACATCGGCCTCCACAGATACGCAGTATTTT; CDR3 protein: CASSVATSASTDTQYF